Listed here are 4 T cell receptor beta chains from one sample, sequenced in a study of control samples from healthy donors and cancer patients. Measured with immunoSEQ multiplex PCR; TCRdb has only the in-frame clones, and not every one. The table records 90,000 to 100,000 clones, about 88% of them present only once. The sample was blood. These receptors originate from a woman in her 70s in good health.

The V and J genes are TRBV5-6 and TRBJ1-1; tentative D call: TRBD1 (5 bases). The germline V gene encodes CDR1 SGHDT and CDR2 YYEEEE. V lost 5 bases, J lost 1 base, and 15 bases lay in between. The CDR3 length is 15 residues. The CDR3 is CASRKRRGWNTEAFF. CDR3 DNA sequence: TGTGCCAGCAGAAAGAGAAGGGGTTGGAACACTGAAGCTTTCTTT.

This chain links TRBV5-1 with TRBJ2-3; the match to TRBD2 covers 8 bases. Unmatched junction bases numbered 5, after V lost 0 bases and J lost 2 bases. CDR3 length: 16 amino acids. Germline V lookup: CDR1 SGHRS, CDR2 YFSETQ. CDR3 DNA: TGCGCCAGCAGCTTGGAACTAGCGGATCACACAGATACGCAGTATTTT. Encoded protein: CASSLELADHTDTQYF.

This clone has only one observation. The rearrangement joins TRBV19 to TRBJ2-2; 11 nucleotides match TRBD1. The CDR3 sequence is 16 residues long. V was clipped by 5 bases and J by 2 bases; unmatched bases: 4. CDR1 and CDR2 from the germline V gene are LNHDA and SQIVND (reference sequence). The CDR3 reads CASSLGQGANTGELFF. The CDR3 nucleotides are TGTGCCAGTAGTTTAGGACAGGGGGCAAACACCGGGGAGCTGTTTTTT.

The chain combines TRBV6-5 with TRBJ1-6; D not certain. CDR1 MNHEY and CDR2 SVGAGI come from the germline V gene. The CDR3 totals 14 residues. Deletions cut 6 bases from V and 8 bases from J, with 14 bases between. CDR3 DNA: TGTGCCAGCAGCTCTAAGCAAATGGATTCACCCCTCCACTTT. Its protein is CASSSKQMDSPLHF.